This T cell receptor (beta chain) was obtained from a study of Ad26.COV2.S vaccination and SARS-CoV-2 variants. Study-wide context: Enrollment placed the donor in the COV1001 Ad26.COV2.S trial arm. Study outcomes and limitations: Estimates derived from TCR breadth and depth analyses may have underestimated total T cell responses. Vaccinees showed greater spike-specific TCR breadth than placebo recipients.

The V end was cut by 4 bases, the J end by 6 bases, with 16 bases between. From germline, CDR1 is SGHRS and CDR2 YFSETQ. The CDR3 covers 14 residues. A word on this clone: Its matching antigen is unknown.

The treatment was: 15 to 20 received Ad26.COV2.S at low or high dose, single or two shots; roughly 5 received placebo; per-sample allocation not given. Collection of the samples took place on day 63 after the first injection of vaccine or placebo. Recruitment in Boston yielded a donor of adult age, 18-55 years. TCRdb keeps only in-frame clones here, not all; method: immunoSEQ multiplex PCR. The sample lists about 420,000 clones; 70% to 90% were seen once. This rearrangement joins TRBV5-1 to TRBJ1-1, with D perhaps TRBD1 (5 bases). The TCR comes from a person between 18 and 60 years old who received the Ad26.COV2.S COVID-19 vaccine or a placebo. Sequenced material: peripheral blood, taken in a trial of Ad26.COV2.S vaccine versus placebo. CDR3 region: CASSQFGTGPEAFF. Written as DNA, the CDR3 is TGCGCCAGCAGCCAATTTGGGACGGGCCCTGAAGCTTTCTTT.